Each of the 15 T cell receptor beta chains below was sequenced from the same sample in a study of shared clonotypes between healthy human individuals. Measured with immunoSEQ multiplex PCR; TCRdb has only the in-frame clones, and not every one. The data contain about 2.1 million clones, about 93% of them singletons. CD45RO negativity and positive selection for CCR7 defined naive CD8 cells, a population that excluded terminally differentiated effector memory CD45RA+ cells. Specimen: naive CD8+ T cells from PBMCs. These receptors were collected from a man aged 18-30 years in good health. Some clones in this sample may be carry-over from other donors' samples.

The gene calls are TRBV28 and TRBJ2-1; D is unclear. Germline V gene lookup returns CDR1 MDHEN and CDR2 SYDVKM. There are 17 residues in the CDR3. Trimming took 5 bases from V and 4 from J, leaving 21 bases between them. Written as DNA, the CDR3 is TGTGCCAGCAGTCCCCCAAGGTGGACGTCCACTTACAATGAGCAGTTCTTC. It codes for CASSPPRWTSTYNEQFF.

V usage is TRBV9 and J usage is TRBJ2-7, with 7 bases matching TRBD1. J was trimmed by 2 bases and V by 4 bases; bases with no gene match: 9. Germline CDR1 SGDLS, CDR2 YYNGEE. The CDR3 covers 15 residues. CDR3: CASSPWTGIAYEQYF. CDR3 nucleotide sequence: TGTGCCAGCAGCCCGTGGACAGGCATCGCCTACGAGCAGTACTTC.

The chain carries TRBV14 and TRBJ2-5, with 12 bases aligning to TRBD2. Germline CDR1 is SGHDN and CDR2 is FVKESK. Losses at the gene ends were 2 bases for V and 0 bases for J; bases not matched to a gene: 13. The CDR3 is 20 residues long. CDR3: CASSQPLGTSGLGDQETQYF. CDR3 bases: TGTGCCAGCAGCCAACCACTCGGGACTAGCGGGCTGGGGGACCAAGAGACCCAGTACTTC.

This clone was seen only once. V is TRBV7-8 and J is TRBJ2-1, with D tentatively TRBD2 (6 bases). V was clipped by 2 bases and J by 0 bases, with 20 bases between them. The CDR3 sequence is 19 residues long. In germline, CDR1 is SGHVS, CDR2 FQNEAQ. The CDR3 bases are TGTGCCAGCAGCTTATTAGGTTTGCCGGGAGCGACCTCCTACAATGAGCAGTTCTTC. It specifies CASSLLGLPGATSYNEQFF.

The chain is built from TRBV7-9 and TRBJ2-4; TRBD2 is a possible D gene (6 bases). V gave up 5 bases and J gave up 2 bases, with 16 bases separating them. The length of the CDR3 is 16 residues. Germline V gene lookup returns CDR1 SEHNR and CDR2 FQNEAQ (reference sequence). As DNA, the CDR3 is TGTGCCAGCAGCCTAGGCGCGGGAAAGACCAAAAACATTCAGTACTTC. Amino acids: CASSLGAGKTKNIQYF. The full variable domain, in which reference TRBV7-9 and TRBJ2-4 provide the parts outside the CDR3, is DTGVSQNPRHKITKRGQNVTFRCDPISEHNRLYWYRQTLGQGPEFLTYFQNEAQLEKSRLLSDRFSAERPKGSFSTLEIQRTEQGDSAMYLCASSLGAGKTKNIQYFGAGTRLSVL.

This clone was counted only a few times. This chain connects TRBV28 to TRBJ1-1; no clear D. CDR3 length: 15 amino acids. Trimming took 2 bases from V and 0 from J, leaving 10 bases between them. CDR1 and CDR2 from the germline V gene are MDHEN and SYDVKM. CDR3 sequence: CASSLGVLLNTEAFF. In DNA, the CDR3 is TGTGCCAGCAGTTTAGGGGTATTGCTGAACACTGAAGCTTTCTTT.

The count of this clone is one. This chain joins TRBV7-9 and TRBJ2-4; TRBD1 aligns across 9 bases. CDR3 length: 16 amino acids. V dropped 6 bases and J dropped 4; count of bases not matched to a gene: 10. Germline values: CDR1 SEHNR, CDR2 FQNEAQ (reference sequence). The chain's CDR3 is CASSSRTGETKNIQYF. CDR3 bases: TGTGCCAGCAGTTCTCGGACAGGGGAAACAAAAAACATTCAGTACTTC.

This chain connects TRBV7-9 to TRBJ1-4; TRBD1 matches at 10 bases. Trimming took 5 bases from V and 8 from J; bases not matched to a gene: 8. The CDR3 contains 15 residues. Germline V gives CDR1 SEHNR, CDR2 FQNEAQ (reference sequence). In DNA form, the CDR3 reads TGTGCCAGCAGCCCTCCGGGACAGGGGTACGAAAAACTGTTTTTT. Translated: CASSPPGQGYEKLFF.

Here the CDR3 reads CASSTWTSGSPEQFF. CDR3 bases: TGTGCCAGTAGTACCTGGACTAGCGGGAGCCCTGAGCAGTTCTTC. The chain is built from TRBV19 and TRBJ2-1, with 13 bases fitting TRBD2. With 4 bases clipped from V and 9 bases from J, the junction kept 6 bases outside the gene matches. Germline values: CDR1 LNHDA, CDR2 SQIVND (reference sequence). The CDR3 is 15 amino acids.

CDR3 DNA: TGTGCCAGCAGCGTAGACTGGGGCGCGGGAAATGAGCAGTTCTTC. Its translation: CASSVDWGAGNEQFF. The rearrangement joins TRBV9 to TRBJ2-1; perhaps TRBD2 as D (6 bases). In germline, CDR1 is SGDLS, CDR2 YYNGEE. V lost 0 bases to trimming and J lost 7 bases, with 14 bases between them. The CDR3 is made up of 15 amino acids.

V gene TRBV7-9 combines with J gene TRBJ2-3; D is ambiguous. This CDR3 has 16 amino acids. The germline V gene has CDR1 SEHNR and CDR2 FQNEAQ (reference sequence). V was clipped by 2 bases and J by 0 bases, with 12 bases between them. The CDR3 spells CASSLQTSDSTDTQYF. The CDR3 nucleotides read TGTGCCAGCAGCTTACAGACCAGCGATAGCACAGATACGCAGTATTTT.

V and J are TRBV2 and TRBJ2-1; the D is unclear. V was pared by 4 bases and J by 9 bases, with 10 bases between. In germline, CDR1 is SNHLY, CDR2 FYNNEI. The CDR3 is 12 amino acids. The CDR3 is CASSAALTEQFF. CDR3 nucleotides: TGTGCCAGCAGTGCGGCTTTAACTGAGCAGTTCTTC. Supplemented by reference TRBV2 and TRBJ2-1, the full variable domain reads EPEVTQTPSHQVTQMGQEVILRCVPISNHLYFYWYRQILGQKVEFLVSFYNNEISEKSEIFDDQFSVERPDGSNFTLKIRSTKLEDSAMYFCASSAALTEQFFGPGTRLTVL.

About this clone itself: The same CDR3 is also encoded by other DNA sequences in this sample. The chain employs TRBV19 and TRBJ1-2; TRBD1 matches at 9 bases. Germline assignment: CDR1 LNHDA and CDR2 SQIVND (reference sequence). CDR3 length equals 14 residues. The ends lost 6 bases at V and 2 bases at J; junction bases unmatched: 4. The CDR3 sequence: CASSLTGGNYGYTF. CDR3 DNA sequence: TGTGCCAGTAGCTTGACAGGGGGGAACTATGGCTACACCTTC.

The chain recombines TRBV25-1 with TRBJ2-5; D unclear. The CDR3 is made up of 13 amino acids. V dropped 2 bases and J dropped 9 bases, with 13 bases sitting between them. CDR1 is MGHDK, CDR2 SYGVNS, per germline. CDR3 sequence reads: CASSETLAKAQYF. In DNA form, the CDR3 reads TGTGCCAGCAGTGAAACCCTCGCAAAGGCCCAGTACTTC.

This sequence joins TRBV4-1 and TRBJ2-7, with D possibly being TRBD1 (6 bases). The CDR3 runs to 15 residues. Per germline, CDR1 MGHRA and CDR2 YSYEKL. The ends were cut back, 0 bases at V and 5 bases at J, with 14 bases in the middle. CDR3 bases: TGCGCCAGCAGCCAAGATTACAGGGTGCTGAACGAGCAGTACTTC. This gives the protein CASSQDYRVLNEQYF.